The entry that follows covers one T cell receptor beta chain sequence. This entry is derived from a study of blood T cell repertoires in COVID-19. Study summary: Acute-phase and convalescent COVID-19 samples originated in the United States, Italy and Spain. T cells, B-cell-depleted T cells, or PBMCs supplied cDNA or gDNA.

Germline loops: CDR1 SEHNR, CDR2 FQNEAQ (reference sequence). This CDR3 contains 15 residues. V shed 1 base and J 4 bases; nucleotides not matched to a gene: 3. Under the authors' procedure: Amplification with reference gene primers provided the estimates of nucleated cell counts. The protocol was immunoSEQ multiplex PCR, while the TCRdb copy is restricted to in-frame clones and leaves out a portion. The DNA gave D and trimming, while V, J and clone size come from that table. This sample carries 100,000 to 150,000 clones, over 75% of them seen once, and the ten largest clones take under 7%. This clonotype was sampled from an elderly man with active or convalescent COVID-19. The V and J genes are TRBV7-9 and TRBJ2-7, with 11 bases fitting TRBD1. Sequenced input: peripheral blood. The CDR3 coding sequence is TGTGCCAGCAGCTTAGGGGACAGGGGGTCGTACGAGCAGTACTTC. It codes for CASSLGDRGSYEQYF.